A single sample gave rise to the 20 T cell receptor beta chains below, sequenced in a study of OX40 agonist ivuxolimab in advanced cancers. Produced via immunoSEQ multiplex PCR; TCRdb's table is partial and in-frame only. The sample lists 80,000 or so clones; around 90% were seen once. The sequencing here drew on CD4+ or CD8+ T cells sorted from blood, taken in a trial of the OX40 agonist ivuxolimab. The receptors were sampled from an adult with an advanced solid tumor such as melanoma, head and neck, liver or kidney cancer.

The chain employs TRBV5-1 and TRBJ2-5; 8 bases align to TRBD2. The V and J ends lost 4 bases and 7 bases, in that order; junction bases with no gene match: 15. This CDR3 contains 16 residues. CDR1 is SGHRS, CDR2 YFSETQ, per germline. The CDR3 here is CASSVRGGPTGGTQYF. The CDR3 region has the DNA TGCGCCAGCAGCGTTCGGGGGGGGCCGACGGGAGGGACCCAGTACTTC.

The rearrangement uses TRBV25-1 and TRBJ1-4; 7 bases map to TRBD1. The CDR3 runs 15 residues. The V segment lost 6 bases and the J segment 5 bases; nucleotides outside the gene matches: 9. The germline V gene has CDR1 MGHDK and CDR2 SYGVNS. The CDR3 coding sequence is TGTGCCAGCAGCGTACAGGGGTTGGGAAATGAAAAACTGTTTTTT. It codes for CASSVQGLGNEKLFF.

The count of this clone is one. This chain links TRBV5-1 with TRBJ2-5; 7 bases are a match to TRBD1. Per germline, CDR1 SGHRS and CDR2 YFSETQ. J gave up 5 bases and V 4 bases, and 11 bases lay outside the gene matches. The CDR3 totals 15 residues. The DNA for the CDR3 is TGCGCCAGCAGCATACAGGGGAGTGAGTGGGAGACCCAGTACTTC. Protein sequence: CASSIQGSEWETQYF.

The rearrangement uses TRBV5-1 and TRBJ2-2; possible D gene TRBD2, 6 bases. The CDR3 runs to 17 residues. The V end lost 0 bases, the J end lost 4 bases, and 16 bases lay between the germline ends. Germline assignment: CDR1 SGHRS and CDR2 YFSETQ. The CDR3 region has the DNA TGCGCCAGCAGCTTGGCTCGGGGGTCACCTTTCACCGGGGAGCTGTTTTTT. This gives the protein CASSLARGSPFTGELFF.

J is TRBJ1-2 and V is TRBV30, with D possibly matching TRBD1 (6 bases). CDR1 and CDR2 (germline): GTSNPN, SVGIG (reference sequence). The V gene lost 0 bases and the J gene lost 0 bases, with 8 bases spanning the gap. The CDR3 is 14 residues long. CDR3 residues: CAWSVQGPNYGYTF. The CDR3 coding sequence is TGTGCCTGGAGTGTACAGGGCCCTAACTATGGCTACACCTTC.

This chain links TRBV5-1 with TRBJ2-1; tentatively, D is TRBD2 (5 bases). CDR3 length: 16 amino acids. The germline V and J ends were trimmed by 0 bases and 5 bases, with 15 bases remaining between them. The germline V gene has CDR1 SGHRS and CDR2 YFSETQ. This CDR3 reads CASSLVLVGSHNEQFF. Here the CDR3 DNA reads TGCGCCAGCAGCTTGGTACTAGTGGGTTCCCACAATGAGCAGTTCTTC.

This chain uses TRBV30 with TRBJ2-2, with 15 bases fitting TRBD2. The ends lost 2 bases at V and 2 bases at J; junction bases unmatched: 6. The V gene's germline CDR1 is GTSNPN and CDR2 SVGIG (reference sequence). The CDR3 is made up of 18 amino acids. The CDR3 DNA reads TGTGCCTGGAGTCCGGGACTAGCGGGGGGCTTTAACACCGGGGAGCTGTTTTTT. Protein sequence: CAWSPGLAGGFNTGELFF.

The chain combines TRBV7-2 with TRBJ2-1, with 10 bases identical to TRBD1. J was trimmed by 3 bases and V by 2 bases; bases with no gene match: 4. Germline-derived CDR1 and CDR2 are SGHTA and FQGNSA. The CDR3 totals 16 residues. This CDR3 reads CASSLPDRGLYNEQFF. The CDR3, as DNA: TGTGCCAGCAGCTTACCCGACAGGGGGCTCTACAATGAGCAGTTCTTC.

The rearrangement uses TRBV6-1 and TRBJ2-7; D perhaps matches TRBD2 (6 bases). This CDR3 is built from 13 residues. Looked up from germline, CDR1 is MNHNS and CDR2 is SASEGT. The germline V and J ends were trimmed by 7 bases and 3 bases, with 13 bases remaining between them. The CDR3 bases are TGTGCCAGCAAGCAACGGGGGAACTACGAGCAGTACTTC. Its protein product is CASKQRGNYEQYF.

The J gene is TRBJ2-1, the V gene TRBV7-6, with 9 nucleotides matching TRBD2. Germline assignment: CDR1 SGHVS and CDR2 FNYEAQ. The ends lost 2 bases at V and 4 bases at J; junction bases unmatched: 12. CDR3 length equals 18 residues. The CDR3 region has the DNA TGTGCCAGCAGCTTAAGGGGCCTCCGGACTAGCGCGTACAATGAGCAGTTCTTC. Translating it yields CASSLRGLRTSAYNEQFF.

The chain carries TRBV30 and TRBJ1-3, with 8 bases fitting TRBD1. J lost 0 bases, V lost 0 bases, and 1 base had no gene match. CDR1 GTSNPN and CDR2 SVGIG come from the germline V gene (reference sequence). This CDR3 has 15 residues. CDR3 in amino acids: CAWSVTGGSGNTIYF. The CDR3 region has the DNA TGTGCCTGGAGTGTTACAGGGGGCTCTGGAAACACCATATATTTT.

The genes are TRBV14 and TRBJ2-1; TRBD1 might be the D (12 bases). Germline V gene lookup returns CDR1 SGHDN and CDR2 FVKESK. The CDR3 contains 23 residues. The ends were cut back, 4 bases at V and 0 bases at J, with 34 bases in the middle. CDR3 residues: CASSRGQGAGWTSGQSSYNEQFF. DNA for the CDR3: TGTGCCAGCAGCCGGGGACAGGGGGCGGGCTGGACTAGCGGGCAGAGCTCCTACAATGAGCAGTTCTTC. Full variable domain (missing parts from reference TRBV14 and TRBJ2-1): EAGVTQFPSHSVIEKGQTVTLRCDPISGHDNLYWYRRVMGKEIKFLLHFVKESKQDESGMPNNRFLAERTGGTYSTLKVQPAELEDSGVYFCASSRGQGAGWTSGQSSYNEQFFGPGTRLTVL.

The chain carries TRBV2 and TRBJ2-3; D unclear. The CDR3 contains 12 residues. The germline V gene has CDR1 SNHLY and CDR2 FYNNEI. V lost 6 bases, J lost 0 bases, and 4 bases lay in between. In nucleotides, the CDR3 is TGTGCCAGCAGCATTAGCACAGATACGCAGTATTTT. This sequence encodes CASSISTDTQYF.

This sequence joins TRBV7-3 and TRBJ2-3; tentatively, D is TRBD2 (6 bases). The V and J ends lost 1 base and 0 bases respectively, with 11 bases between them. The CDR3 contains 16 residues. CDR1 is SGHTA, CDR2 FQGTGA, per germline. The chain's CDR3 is CASSLMPGRSTDTQYF. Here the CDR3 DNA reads TGTGCCAGCAGCTTAATGCCCGGGAGAAGCACAGATACGCAGTATTTT.

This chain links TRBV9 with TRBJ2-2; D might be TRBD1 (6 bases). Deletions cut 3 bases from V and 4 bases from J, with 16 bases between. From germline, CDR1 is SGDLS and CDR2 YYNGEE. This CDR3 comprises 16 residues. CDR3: CASSATWGTSTGELFF. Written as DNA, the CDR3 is TGTGCCAGCAGCGCCACCTGGGGGACATCCACCGGGGAGCTGTTTTTT.

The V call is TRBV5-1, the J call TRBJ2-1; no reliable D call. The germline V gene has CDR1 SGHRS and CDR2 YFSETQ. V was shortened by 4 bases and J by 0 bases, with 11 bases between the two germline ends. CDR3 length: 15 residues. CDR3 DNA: TGCGCCAGCAGCCCCGAAGAGCTCTCCTACAATGAGCAGTTCTTC. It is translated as CASSPEELSYNEQFF.

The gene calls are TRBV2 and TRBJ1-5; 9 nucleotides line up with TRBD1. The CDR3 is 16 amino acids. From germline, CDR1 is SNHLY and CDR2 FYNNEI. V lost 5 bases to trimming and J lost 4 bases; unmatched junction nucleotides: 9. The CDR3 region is CASSLRTGEWNQPQHF. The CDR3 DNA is TGTGCCAGCAGTCTCAGGACAGGGGAGTGGAATCAGCCCCAGCATTTT.

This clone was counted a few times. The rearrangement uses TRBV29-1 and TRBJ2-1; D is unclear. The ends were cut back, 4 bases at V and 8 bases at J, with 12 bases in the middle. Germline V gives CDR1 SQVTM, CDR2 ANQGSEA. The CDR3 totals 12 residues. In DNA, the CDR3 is TGCAGCGTTGGGGCCTCACCCTATGAGCAGTTCTTC. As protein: CSVGASPYEQFF.

CDR3 in DNA: TGTGCCAGCAGGCCAGGGACTAGCGCTGAAACCGGGGAGCTGTTTTTT. It is translated as CASRPGTSAETGELFF. The J gene is TRBJ2-2, the V gene TRBV6-6, with 10 bases lining up with TRBD2. V dropped 6 bases and J dropped 5; count of bases not matched to a gene: 9. Germline CDR1 is MNHNY and CDR2 is SVGAGI (reference sequence). CDR3 length: 16 amino acids.

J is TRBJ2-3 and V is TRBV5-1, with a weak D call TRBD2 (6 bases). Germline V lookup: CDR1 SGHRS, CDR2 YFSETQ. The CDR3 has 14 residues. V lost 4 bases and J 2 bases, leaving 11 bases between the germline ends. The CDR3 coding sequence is TGCGCCAGCAGCGGGGGGACCCCCACAGATACGCAGTATTTT. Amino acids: CASSGGTPTDTQYF. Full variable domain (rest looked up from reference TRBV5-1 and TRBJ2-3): KAGVTQTPRYLIKTRGQQVTLSCSPISGHRSVSWYQQTPGQGLQFLFEYFSETQRNKGNFPGRFSGRQFSNSRSEMNVSTLELGDSALYLCASSGGTPTDTQYFGPGTRLTVL.